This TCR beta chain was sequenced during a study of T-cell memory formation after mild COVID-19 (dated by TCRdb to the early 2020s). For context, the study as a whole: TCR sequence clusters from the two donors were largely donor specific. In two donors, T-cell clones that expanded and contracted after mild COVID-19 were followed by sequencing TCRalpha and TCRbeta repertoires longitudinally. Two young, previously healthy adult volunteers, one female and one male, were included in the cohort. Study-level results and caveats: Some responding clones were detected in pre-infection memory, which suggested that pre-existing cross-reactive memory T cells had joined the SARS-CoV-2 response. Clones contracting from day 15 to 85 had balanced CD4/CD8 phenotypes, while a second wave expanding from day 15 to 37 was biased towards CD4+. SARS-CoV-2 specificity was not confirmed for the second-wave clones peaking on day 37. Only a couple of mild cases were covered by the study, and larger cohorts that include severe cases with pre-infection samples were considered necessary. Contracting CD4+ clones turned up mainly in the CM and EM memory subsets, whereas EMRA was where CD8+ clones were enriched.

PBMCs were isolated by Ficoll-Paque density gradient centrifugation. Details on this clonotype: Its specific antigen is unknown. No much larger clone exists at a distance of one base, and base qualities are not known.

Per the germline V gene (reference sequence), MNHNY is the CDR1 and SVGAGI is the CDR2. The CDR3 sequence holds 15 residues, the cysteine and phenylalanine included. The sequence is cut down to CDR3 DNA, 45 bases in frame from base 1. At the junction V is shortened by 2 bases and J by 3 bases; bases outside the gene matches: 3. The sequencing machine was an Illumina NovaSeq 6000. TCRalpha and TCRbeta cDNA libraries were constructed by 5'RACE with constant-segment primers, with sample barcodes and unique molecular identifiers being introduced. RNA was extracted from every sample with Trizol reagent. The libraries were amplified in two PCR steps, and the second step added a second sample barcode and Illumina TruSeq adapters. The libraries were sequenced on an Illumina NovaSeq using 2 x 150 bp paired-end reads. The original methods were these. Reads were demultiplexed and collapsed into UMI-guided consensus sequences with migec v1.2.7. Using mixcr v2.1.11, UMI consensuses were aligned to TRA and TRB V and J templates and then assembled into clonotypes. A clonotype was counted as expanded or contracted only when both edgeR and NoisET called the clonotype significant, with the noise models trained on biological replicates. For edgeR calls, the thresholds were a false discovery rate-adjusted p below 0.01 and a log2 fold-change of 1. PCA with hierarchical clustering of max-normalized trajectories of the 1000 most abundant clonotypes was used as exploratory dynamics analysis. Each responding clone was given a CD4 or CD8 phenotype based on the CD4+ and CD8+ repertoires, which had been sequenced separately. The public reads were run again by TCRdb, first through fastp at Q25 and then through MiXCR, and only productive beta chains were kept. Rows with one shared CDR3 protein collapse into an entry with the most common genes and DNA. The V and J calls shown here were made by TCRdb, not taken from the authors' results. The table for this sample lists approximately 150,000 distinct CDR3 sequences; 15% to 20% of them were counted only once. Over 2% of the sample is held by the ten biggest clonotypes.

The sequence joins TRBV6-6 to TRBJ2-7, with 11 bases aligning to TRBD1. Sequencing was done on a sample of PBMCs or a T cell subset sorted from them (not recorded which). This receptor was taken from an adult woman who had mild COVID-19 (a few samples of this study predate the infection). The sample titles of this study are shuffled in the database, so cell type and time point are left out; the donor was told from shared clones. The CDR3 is CASSYPGTGGYEQYF. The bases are TGTGCCAGCAGTTACCCAGGGACAGGGGGCTACGAGCAGTACTTC.